This T cell receptor (beta chain) was observed in a study of chemoradiotherapy in HPV16-positive cancers. Study-wide results and caveats: During treatment, candidate HPV-specific clones and E7-related motifs expanded in tumor. The functional HPV-specific definition rests on just two HPV16-positive patients.

CDR1 MNHNY and CDR2 SVGAGI come from the germline V gene (reference sequence). V trimming: 2 bases; J trimming: 4 bases; junction bases outside the gene matches: 2. The CDR3 extends over 15 amino acids. A remark on this clone: Its antigen remains unidentified.

Repertoires were sampled repeatedly during chemoradiotherapy. TCRdb's table, derived via immunoSEQ multiplex PCR, lists solely in-frame clones and lacks some. The sample holds about 1,100 clones, about four fifths seen once. This specimen consisted of tumor tissue, obtained from a patient who underwent chemoradiotherapy. This TCR derives from a human donor with HPV-associated anogenital cancer. This sequence joins TRBV6-6 and TRBJ2-1; 10 nucleotides line up with TRBD1. In DNA form, the CDR3 reads TGTGCCAGCAGTTACGGACAGGGGGTTTACAATGAGCAGTTCTTC. Translated: CASSYGQGVYNEQFF.